The following is a T cell receptor (beta chain) sequence with its context. CDR3 size: 13 residues. The germline V gene encodes CDR1 KGHSH and CDR2 LQKENI. V was pared by 0 bases and J by 7 bases, with 8 bases between. These data are taken from a study of PD-L1 blockade in urothelial cancer. Study summary: Blood analysis was done at 3 weeks (second dose) and 6 weeks after treatment began. The median number of T cells present in blood samples was some 140,000.

The assay was immunoSEQ multiplex PCR, and TCRdb's table has in-frame clones only and misses some. The sample has under 150,000 clones; 85% to 90% are singletons. Specified time point: peripheral blood 6 weeks after treatment start. The J gene is TRBJ2-3, the V gene TRBV18; no firm D call. The material was PBMCs, obtained around atezolizumab (anti-PD-L1) treatment. This sequence originates from a man between 60 and 75 years old with urothelial cancer. Written as DNA, the CDR3 is TGTGCCAGCTCACCACCCGCGGAGAATACGCAGTATTTT. Encoded protein: CASSPPAENTQYF.